These 13 T cell receptor beta chains share one sample of origin, sequenced in a study of T cell changes during pregnancy in multiple sclerosis. Clones were sequenced by immunoSEQ multiplex PCR, and TCRdb holds only the in-frame ones, with some missing. The sample shows roughly 97,000 clones, 90% of them seen only once. The source was peripheral blood, collected in the second trimester of pregnancy. All receptors derive from a female donor in good health, enrolled as a control in a pregnancy study.

J is TRBJ1-5 and V is TRBV9, with TRBD1 matching 10 bases. The CDR3 sequence is 17 residues long. CDR1 is SGDLS, CDR2 YYNGEE, per germline. V was clipped by 3 bases and J by 1 base; unmatched bases: 7. The CDR3 sequence: CASSGGTGVGSNQPQHF. Written as DNA, the CDR3 is TGTGCCAGCAGCGGCGGGACAGGGGTAGGAAGCAATCAGCCCCAGCATTTT.

The chain has TRBV6-5 and TRBJ2-3; D remains unclear. The length of the CDR3 is 11 residues. Germline loops: CDR1 MNHEY, CDR2 SVGAGI. Trimming pared 6 bases from V and 6 bases from J, leaving 7 bases between. In nucleotides, the CDR3 is TGTGCCAGCAGACGGGTGGATACGCAGTATTTT. Translation: CASRRVDTQYF.

By share of the sample, this clone is medium-sized. The chain employs TRBV15 and TRBJ2-1; TRBD1 matches at 9 bases. From germline, CDR1 is LNHNV and CDR2 YYDKDF (reference sequence). Trimming at V came to 1 base and at J to 3 bases, leaving 1 base not matched to a gene. CDR3 length equals 15 residues. The CDR3 loop is CATSRGTGDYNEQFF. In DNA, the CDR3 is TGTGCCACCAGCAGAGGGACAGGGGACTACAATGAGCAGTTCTTC.

The chain is built from TRBV20-1 and TRBJ2-1; D uncertain. The CDR3 covers 11 residues. Germline values: CDR1 DFQATT, CDR2 SNEGSKA (reference sequence). The CDR3 loop reads CSRAAYNEQFF. The CDR3 DNA reads as TGCAGCCGCGCGGCCTACAATGAGCAGTTCTTC.

This chain uses TRBV7-8 with TRBJ1-2, with 8 bases fitting TRBD1. The CDR3 is 17 residues long. V trimming: 5 bases; J trimming: 6 bases; junction bases outside the gene matches: 17. Germline CDR1 reads SGHVS; CDR2 reads FQNEAQ. CDR3 sequence (DNA): TGTGCCAGCAGCGGAAGTGCTGGTCAGGACAGGGTACATGGCTACACCTTC. It translates to CASSGSAGQDRVHGYTF.

The chain is built from TRBV5-1 and TRBJ1-1; D uncertain. Per the germline V gene, CDR1 is SGHRS and CDR2 is YFSETQ. The CDR3 covers 13 residues. Trimming removed 3 bases at V and 2 bases at J, with 8 bases between. This CDR3 reads CASSSGDNTEAFF. The CDR3 DNA reads as TGCGCCAGCAGCTCCGGAGATAACACTGAAGCTTTCTTT.

The chain has TRBV13 and TRBJ1-2, with D perhaps matching TRBD1 (5 bases). The CDR3 spans 12 residues. CDR1 is PRHDT, CDR2 FYEKMQ, per germline (reference sequence). V was trimmed by 5 bases and J by 7 bases, leaving 11 bases between them. CDR3 in amino acids: CASSLQVFGYTF. The CDR3 region has the DNA TGTGCCAGCAGCCTACAGGTTTTTGGCTACACCTTC.

CDR3 DNA: TGTGCCAGTAGCCCCGGGGGGCCTGGGGCCAACGTCCTGACTTTC. Protein product: CASSPGGPGANVLTF. The gene calls are TRBV19 and TRBJ2-6; weak D call: TRBD2 (7 bases). Trimming pared 6 bases from V and 2 bases from J, leaving 11 bases between. The V gene's germline CDR1 is LNHDA and CDR2 SQIVND (reference sequence). The CDR3 sequence is 15 residues long.

The V call is TRBV11-3, the J call TRBJ2-3; the D gene is possibly TRBD1 (5 bases). Trimming removed 5 bases at V and 2 bases at J, with 11 bases between. CDR1 is SGHNT, CDR2 YENEEA, per germline. The CDR3 spans 14 residues. The CDR3 region is CASSTQGSTDTQYF. The CDR3, as DNA: TGTGCCAGCAGCACCCAGGGTTCCACAGATACGCAGTATTTT.

The chain has TRBV30 and TRBJ2-7; weak D call: TRBD2 (5 bases). The CDR3 totals 13 residues. Germline V gives CDR1 GTSNPN, CDR2 SVGIG (reference sequence). Trimming took off 3 bases at V and 6 bases at J, with 15 bases between the two ends. The CDR3 nucleotides read TGTGCCTGGAGCGCTAGCAAGTCCCCCGAGCAGTACTTC. Residues: CAWSASKSPEQYF.

CDR3 amino acids: CASSYGGSGGDTQYF. The CDR3 DNA reads as TGTGCCAGCAGTTACGGCGGGAGTGGTGGAGATACGCAGTATTTT. The chain is built from TRBV6-5 and TRBJ2-3; 7 nucleotides line up with TRBD2. The junction had 7 bases not matched to a gene; V was cut back by 2 bases and J by 5 bases. The germline V gene has CDR1 MNHEY and CDR2 SVGAGI. This CDR3 is 15 amino acids long.

The genes are TRBV6-1 and TRBJ2-2, with TRBD2 identical over 7 bases. J gave up 10 bases and V 5 bases, and 10 bases lay outside the gene matches. The CDR3 spans 14 residues. From germline, CDR1 is MNHNS and CDR2 SASEGT. CDR3 protein: CASSFAKGREELFF. In nucleotides, the CDR3 is TGTGCCAGCAGTTTTGCCAAGGGGAGGGAGGAGCTGTTTTTT.

J is TRBJ1-2 and V is TRBV7-2; possibly TRBD1 for D (5 bases). The CDR3 loop spans 15 amino acids. Germline CDR1 is SGHTA and CDR2 is FQGNSA. The ends were cut back, 5 bases at V and 4 bases at J, with 17 bases in the middle. The CDR3 DNA is TGTGCCAGCAGCCAACACGGGGGGTTAGGCTATGGCTACACCTTC. Its protein product is CASSQHGGLGYGYTF. Supplemented by reference TRBV7-2 and TRBJ1-2, the full variable domain reads GAGVSQSPSNKVTEKGKDVELRCDPISGHTALYWYRQSLGQGLEFLIYFQGNSAPDKSGLPSDRFSAERTGGSVSTLTIQRTQQEDSAVYLCASSQHGGLGYGYTFGSGTRLTVV.